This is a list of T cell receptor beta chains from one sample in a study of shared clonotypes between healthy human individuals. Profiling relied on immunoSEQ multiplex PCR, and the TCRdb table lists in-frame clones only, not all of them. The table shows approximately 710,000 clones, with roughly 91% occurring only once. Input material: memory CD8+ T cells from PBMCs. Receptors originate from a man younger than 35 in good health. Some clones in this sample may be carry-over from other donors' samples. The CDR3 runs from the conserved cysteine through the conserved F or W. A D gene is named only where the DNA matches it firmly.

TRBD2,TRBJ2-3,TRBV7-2,TGTGCCAGCAGCCCCCGGAGCGGGAGGGCCCTCGGAGATACGCAGTATTTT,CASSPRSGRALGDTQYF
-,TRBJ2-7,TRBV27,TGTGCCAGCAGCTCCCACTCCTACGAGCAGTACTTC,CASSSHSYEQYF
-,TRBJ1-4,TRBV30,TGTGCCTGGAGTGTATGGAATAATGAAAAACTGTTTTTT,CAWSVWNNEKLFF
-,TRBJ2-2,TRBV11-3,TGTGCCAGCAGCTTCGGCGGGGAGCTGTTTTTT,CASSFGGELFF
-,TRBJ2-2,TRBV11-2,TGTGCCAGCAGCTTAGTAATACCGAGGTGGGACACCGGGGAGCTGTTTTTT,CASSLVIPRWDTGELFF
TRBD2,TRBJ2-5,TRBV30,TGTGCCTGGAGTGTTGAAAACGGACTAGCGGGAGTGACCCAGTACTTC,CAWSVENGLAGVTQYF
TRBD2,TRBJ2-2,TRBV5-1,TGCGCCAGCAGCTCCGGACTAGCGGGTAACACCGGGGAGCTGTTTTTT,CASSSGLAGNTGELFF
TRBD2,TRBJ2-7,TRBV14,TGTGCCAGCAGACCCGGACTAGCGGGAGGCCGAGGGTCCTACGAGCAGTACTTC,CASRPGLAGGRGSYEQYF
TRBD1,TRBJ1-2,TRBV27,TGTGCCAGCAGTATGACAGGGGGTTGGGGCTACACCTTC,CASSMTGGWGYTF
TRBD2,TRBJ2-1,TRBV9,TGTGCCAGCAGCCCGGGGGGCGGGAGGGGCAATGAGCAGTTCTTC,CASSPGGGRGNEQFF
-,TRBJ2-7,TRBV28,TGTGCCAGCAGTTTTAGGGGTTCCAGCTCCTACGAGCAGTACTTC,CASSFRGSSSYEQYF
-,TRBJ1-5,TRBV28,TGTGCCAGCCTTGACGGGTATAGCAATCAGCCCCAGCATTTT,CASLDGYSNQPQHF
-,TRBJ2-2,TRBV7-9,TGTGCCAGCAGCTTAGTTACGGTCAGGGCCGGGGAGCTGTTTTTT,CASSLVTVRAGELFF
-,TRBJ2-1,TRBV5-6,TGTGCCAGCAGCGTAGGGGACAATGAGCAGTTCTTC,CASSVGDNEQFF
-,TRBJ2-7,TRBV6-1,TGTGCCAGCAGTGAAGTAGGGGGAGGGCTCTACGAGCAGTACTTC,CASSEVGGGLYEQYF
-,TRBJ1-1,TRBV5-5,TGTGCCAGCAGCTTGGGCGGCAGGGAGAACACTGAAGCTTTCTTT,CASSLGGRENTEAFF
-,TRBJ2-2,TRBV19,TGTGCCACCAAAAGCCAATGGAACACCGGGGAGCTGTTTTTT,CATKSQWNTGELFF
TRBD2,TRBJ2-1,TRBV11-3,TGTGCCAGCAGCCGCCCGGGAGGGGGCAATGAGCAGTTCTTC,CASSRPGGGNEQFF
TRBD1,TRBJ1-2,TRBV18,TGTGCCAGCTCACCACCTGGACAGGGGGCCTATGGCTACACCTTC,CASSPPGQGAYGYTF
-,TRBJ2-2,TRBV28,TGTGCCAGCAGTGTCGACAGGTTCACCGGGGAGCTGTTTTTT,CASSVDRFTGELFF
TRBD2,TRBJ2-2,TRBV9,TGTGCCAGCAGCGTCCCCCAAACTAGCGCTTATAACACCGGGGAGCTGTTTTTT,CASSVPQTSAYNTGELFF
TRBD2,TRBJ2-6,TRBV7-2,TGTGCCAGCAGCTTAGCTTTCCCGGGACTAGCGGCCTCTGGGGCCAACGTCCTGACTTTC,CASSLAFPGLAASGANVLTF
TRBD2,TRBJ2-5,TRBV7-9,TGTGCCACCCGGACTAGCGGGAAAGAGACCCAGTACTTC,CATRTSGKETQYF
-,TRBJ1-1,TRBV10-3,TGTGCCATCAGTGAGATACTCCCCATGAACACTGAAGCTTTCTTT,CAISEILPMNTEAFF
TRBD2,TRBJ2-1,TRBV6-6,TGTGCCAGCAGTTATTGGACTAGCGGTGGTGAGCAGTTCTTC,CASSYWTSGGEQFF
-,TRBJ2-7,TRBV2,TGTGCCAGCTTACGGGGTACAGCCCACTCCTACGAGCAGTACTTC,CASLRGTAHSYEQYF
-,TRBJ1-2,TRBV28,TGTGCCAGCACCATAGCGGCAGGCTATGGCTACACCTTC,CASTIAAGYGYTF
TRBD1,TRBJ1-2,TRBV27,TGTGCCAGCAGTCTATCACAGGGGAATGGCTACACCTTC,CASSLSQGNGYTF
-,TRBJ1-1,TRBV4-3,TGCGCCAGCAGCCCCACAGGGTCCACTGAAGCTTTCTTT,CASSPTGSTEAFF
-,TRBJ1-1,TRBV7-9,TGTGCCAGCAGCTTAGTATCTGGGATCCTCATGAACACTGAAGCTTTCTTT,CASSLVSGILMNTEAFF
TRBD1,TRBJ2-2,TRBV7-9,TGTGCCAGCAGCTTATTAGCAGGGGGAGCCGGGGAGCTGTTTTTT,CASSLLAGGAGELFF